The rows below give T cell receptor beta chains drawn from one sample of a study of shared clonotypes between healthy human individuals. This table comes from immunoSEQ multiplex PCR, and its TCRdb copy is limited to in-frame clones, with some not included. The data contain 1.4 million or so clones, 98% of them singletons. The source material was naive CD4+ T cells sorted from blood. The source is a man aged 25-45 years in good health. Each CDR3 is given with its conserved first and last residue. Each record gives: J gene, D gene, V gene, clone size, CDR3 DNA, CDR3 protein. D genes are given only for firm matches. Size values are once, few and many counts, or a class for expanded clones, and some rows have none.

TRBJ2-5,-,TRBV7-7,-,TGTGCTAGCAGCTTAGACCTGACAGAAGAGACCCAGTACTTC,CASSLDLTEETQYF
TRBJ2-1,-,TRBV28,-,TGTGCCAGCAGTCAGGCGGCGAATGAGCAGTTCTTC,CASSQAANEQFF
TRBJ2-3,-,TRBV6-6,-,TGTGCCAGCAGCCTCGGCGGAGATACGCAGTATTTT,CASSLGGDTQYF
TRBJ2-5,-,TRBV7-2,-,TGTGCCAGCAGCTGGCGGATGGGGGGCGAAGAGACCCAGTACTTC,CASSWRMGGEETQYF
TRBJ2-5,-,TRBV30,-,TGTGCCTGGAGACAGTTAAACAAAGAGACCCAGTACTTC,CAWRQLNKETQYF
TRBJ2-1,-,TRBV6-5,-,TGTGCCAGCAGTTACGGCCTCACGAGCTCCTACAATGAGCAGTTCTTC,CASSYGLTSSYNEQFF
TRBJ1-5,-,TRBV7-9,-,TGTGCCAGCAGCTTAGATTCCGGGCTGGGGACCCAGCCCCAGCATTTT,CASSLDSGLGTQPQHF
TRBJ2-2,TRBD2,TRBV18,-,TGTGCCAGCTCACCCCTGGGACTAGCGACCACCGGGGAGCTGTTTTTT,CASSPLGLATTGELFF
TRBJ2-7,-,TRBV18,-,TGTGCCAGCTCACCAGGCGGACTGGACCTCTCCTACGAGCAGTACTTC,CASSPGGLDLSYEQYF
TRBJ1-1,TRBD1,TRBV6-5,-,TGTGCCACCTTGGGGACAGGGCGGCTTGAAGCTTTCTTT,CATLGTGRLEAFF
TRBJ1-1,TRBD1,TRBV18,-,TGTGCCAGCTCAGATTTCGGACAGGGGAGGACTGAAGCTTTCTTT,CASSDFGQGRTEAFF
TRBJ2-2,TRBD2,TRBV5-4,-,TGTGCCAGCAGCCTGGGGGCTAGCGGGTCTGTAGGCACCGGGGAGCTGTTTTTT,CASSLGASGSVGTGELFF
TRBJ2-1,TRBD1,TRBV11-3,-,TGTGCCAGCAGCCGGACAGGTAACTACAATGAGCAGTTCTTC,CASSRTGNYNEQFF
TRBJ2-5,TRBD2,TRBV11-3,-,TGTGCCAGCAGCTTCAGACTAGCGGGAGGGTTGGAGACCCAGTACTTC,CASSFRLAGGLETQYF
TRBJ2-1,-,TRBV11-2,-,TGTGCCAGCAGCTTAGGTATTCGACCAAGCTCCTACAATGAGCAGTTCTTC,CASSLGIRPSSYNEQFF
TRBJ1-2,TRBD1,TRBV6-5,-,TGTGCCAGCAGGCCCGGGACAGGGTTATCCGGCTACACCTTC,CASRPGTGLSGYTF
TRBJ1-5,-,TRBV6-6,-,TGTGCCAGCAGTTACTCAGAACACAATCAGCCCCAGCATTTT,CASSYSEHNQPQHF
TRBJ2-1,TRBD2,TRBV7-2,-,TGTGCCAGCGGGAGACTAGCGGGAGGATATGAGCAGTTCTTC,CASGRLAGGYEQFF
TRBJ2-7,-,TRBV27,-,TGTGCCAGCAGTCCTTGGAACACCCCCTACGAGCAGTACTTC,CASSPWNTPYEQYF
TRBJ1-1,-,TRBV11-1,-,TGTGCCAGCAGCTTAGCGGGCCAGACAAGAAAGACTTTCTTT,CASSLAGQTRKTFF
TRBJ2-7,-,TRBV5-1,once,TGCGCCAGCAGCTTGGCCCGGACTCCCGAAACGGCTCAGCAGCAGTACTTC,CASSLARTPETAQQQYF
TRBJ1-1,-,TRBV5-1,-,TGCGCCAGCAGCTTGGCCTATGGAAAGGGGCGGGATGGCACTGAAGCTTTCTTT,CASSLAYGKGRDGTEAFF
TRBJ2-6,-,TRBV7-2,-,TGTGCCAGCAGCTACCGGACGGGGAATGGGGCCAACGTCCTGACTTTC,CASSYRTGNGANVLTF
TRBJ2-1,TRBD2,TRBV9,once,TGTGCCAGCAGCGTAGAGTCGACTAGCGGGAGGCTAGGCAATGAGCAGTTCTTC,CASSVESTSGRLGNEQFF
TRBJ2-3,-,TRBV19,-,TGTGCCAGTAGACCCCTCTCGACCACAGATACGCAGTATTTT,CASRPLSTTDTQYF
TRBJ2-7,-,TRBV29-1,-,TGCAGCGTTGGGTCTACCTACGAGCAGTACTTC,CSVGSTYEQYF
TRBJ2-3,-,TRBV7-6,once,TGTGCCAGCAGCTTACCAGCTAGCACAGATACGCAGTATTTT,CASSLPASTDTQYF
TRBJ2-5,-,TRBV30,-,TGTGCCTGGAGTGGACAGACGAAAGAGACCCAGTACTTC,CAWSGQTKETQYF
TRBJ1-5,-,TRBV6-6,once,TGTGCCAGCAGTTACGGACAGAGCAATCAGCCCCAGCATTTT,CASSYGQSNQPQHF
TRBJ2-1,-,TRBV5-6,-,TGTGCCAGCAGCCCAGGGGGGACAACCTACAATGAGCAGTTCTTC,CASSPGGTTYNEQFF
TRBJ2-3,TRBD2,TRBV5-1,once,TGCGCCAGCACCATGGGACTAGCGGGAGGGCCTGGAGATACGCAGTATTTT,CASTMGLAGGPGDTQYF
TRBJ1-5,-,TRBV4-1,-,TGCGCCAGCAGCCAAGATCGTTACAGGGATCAGCCCCAGCATTTT,CASSQDRYRDQPQHF
TRBJ2-7,TRBD1,TRBV14,-,TGTGCCAGCAGCCCTTCATGGAGGCAGGGACAGGGGGTTCTTGTTGGAATCTACGAGCAGTACTTC,CASSPSWRQGQGVLVGIYEQYF
TRBJ2-1,TRBD1,TRBV7-2,once,TGTGCCAGCAGCCCAACCGGACAGGGGGCGGTATTGGACAATGAGCAGTTCTTC,CASSPTGQGAVLDNEQFF
TRBJ2-1,TRBD2,TRBV5-1,-,TGCGCCAGCAGCAGGGGACTAGCGGGGTCCAATGAGCAGTTCTTC,CASSRGLAGSNEQFF